The present T cell receptor beta chain was sequenced within a study of CD8+ T cells in alopecia areata. About the study: The drug, oral tofacitinib, was given to treated patients at 5 to 10 mg twice daily. Severity scoring for treated patients was based on the percentage of affected scalp area.

Investigators isolated RNA and reverse transcribed it into cDNA to act as the sequencing template. TCRdb's copy holds only in-frame clones and misses some; the assay was immunoSEQ multiplex PCR. The sample comprises some 42,000 clones, just under 95% of which are singletons, and approximately 17% rests with the top ten. Treatment defined: oral pan-JAK inhibitor, 5-10 mg twice daily. Peripheral blood, together with lesional scalp punch biopsies, was collected from alopecia areata patients. The junction had 7 bases not matched to a gene; V was cut back by 5 bases and J by 0 bases. Germline CDR1 is SGHVS and CDR2 is FQNEAQ. This CDR3 comprises 17 residues. Study findings and constraints: The link between baseline CD8+ expansion and response remains uncertain with one nonresponder.

Worth noting for this clone: As yet, its antigen is unknown.

The chain joins TRBV7-8 to TRBJ2-7; TRBD2 aligns across 13 bases. This TCR came from a human donor with alopecia areata. The sample here was CD8+ T cells sorted from blood, taken at week 24, from a patient treated with tofacitinib. Here the CDR3 DNA reads TGTGCCAGCAGCCCACGACTAGCGGGGGGCCACTCCTACGAGCAGTACTTC. It specifies CASSPRLAGGHSYEQYF.